The clone carrying this T cell receptor (beta chain) was seen a single time. Other DNA sequences in the same sample also yield this CDR3. Libraries were prepared by immunoSEQ multiplex PCR; TCRdb keeps only in-frame clonotypes and omits some of them. The table includes 150,000 to 200,000 clones, approximately 85% detected once. The entry originates in a study of blood T cell repertoires in COVID-19. Study in general: The origin of the acute and convalescent COVID-19 samples was the United States, Italy and Spain. T cells, B-cell-depleted T cells, or PBMCs supplied cDNA or gDNA.

There are 14 residues in the CDR3. Germline CDR1 is KGHDR and CDR2 is SFDVKD. Trimming removed 4 bases from V and 1 base from J, with 4 bases in between. The V and J genes are TRBV24-1 and TRBJ2-6; D is undetermined. The TCR sequence derives from a man older than 75 with COVID-19, enrolled during active disease. The sample comprised peripheral blood. The CDR3 reads CATSESSGANVLTF. The CDR3 bases are TGTGCCACCAGTGAGAGTTCTGGGGCCAACGTCCTGACTTTC.